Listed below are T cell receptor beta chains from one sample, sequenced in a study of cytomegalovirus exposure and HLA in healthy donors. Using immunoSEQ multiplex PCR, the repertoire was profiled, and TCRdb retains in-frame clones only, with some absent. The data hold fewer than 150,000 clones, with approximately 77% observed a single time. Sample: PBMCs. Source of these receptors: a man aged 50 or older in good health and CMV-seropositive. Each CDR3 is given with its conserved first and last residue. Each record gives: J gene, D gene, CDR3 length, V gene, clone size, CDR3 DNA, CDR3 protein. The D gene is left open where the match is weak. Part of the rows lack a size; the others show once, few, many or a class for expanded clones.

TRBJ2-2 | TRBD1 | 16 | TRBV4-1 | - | TGCGCCAGCAGCCATAACAGGGGATCGGACACCGGGGAGCTGTTTTTT | CASSHNRGSDTGELFF
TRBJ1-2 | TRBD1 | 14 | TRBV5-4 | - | TGTGCCAGCACCCTATCCGGGACAGGGTATGGCTACACCTTC | CASTLSGTGYGYTF
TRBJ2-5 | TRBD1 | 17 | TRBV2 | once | TGTGCCAGCAGTGAAGCGCTTCGGACAGGGTCGCGGGAGACCCAGTACTTC | CASSEALRTGSRETQYF
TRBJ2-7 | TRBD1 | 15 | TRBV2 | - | TGTGCCAGCAGTGATCCCGGACAGGGAGCCTACGAGCAGTACTTC | CASSDPGQGAYEQYF
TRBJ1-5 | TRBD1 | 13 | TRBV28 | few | TGTGCCAACAGGGGAGAAAACAATCAGCCCCAGCATTTT | CANRGENNQPQHF
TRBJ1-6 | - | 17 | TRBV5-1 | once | TGCGCCAGCAGCTCCGTACGGGACACTTCTGGGAATTCACCCCTCCACTTT | CASSSVRDTSGNSPLHF
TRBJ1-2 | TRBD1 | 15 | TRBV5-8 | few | TGTGCCAGCAGCTTGGGGGACAGGACGAGTTATGGCTACACCTTC | CASSLGDRTSYGYTF
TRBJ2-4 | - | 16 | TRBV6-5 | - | TGTGCCAGCAGTTACCGGGTGGCACTAGCCAAAAACATTCAGTACTTC | CASSYRVALAKNIQYF
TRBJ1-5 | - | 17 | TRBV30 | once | TGTGCCTGGACTAGTTCCCAAACGGCAGGGTCCAATCAGCCCCAGCATTTT | CAWTSSQTAGSNQPQHF
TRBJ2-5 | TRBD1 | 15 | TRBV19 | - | TGTGCCAGTAGTCTCTGGACAGGGGGCGAGGAGACCCAGTACTTC | CASSLWTGGEETQYF
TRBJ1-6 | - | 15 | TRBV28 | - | TGTGCCAGCAGTCCAGCCCAGGTGTCCAATTCACCCCTCCACTTT | CASSPAQVSNSPLHF
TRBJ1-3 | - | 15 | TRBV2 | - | TGTGCCAGCAGTGCGGAACAGGGATCTGGAAACACCATATATTTT | CASSAEQGSGNTIYF
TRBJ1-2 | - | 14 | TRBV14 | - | TGTGCCAGCAGCCTCTCTGGGAGGTACTATGGCTACACCTTC | CASSLSGRYYGYTF
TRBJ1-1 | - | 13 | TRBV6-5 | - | TGTGCCAGCAGTAACGGTAGGAGCACTGAAGCTTTCTTT | CASSNGRSTEAFF
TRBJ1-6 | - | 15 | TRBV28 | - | TGTGCCAGCAGTTCGGGGAGCTCCTATAATTCACCCCTCCACTTT | CASSSGSSYNSPLHF
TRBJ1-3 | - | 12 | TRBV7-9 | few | TGTGCCAGCAGCTCAGGTGGAAACACCATATATTTT | CASSSGGNTIYF
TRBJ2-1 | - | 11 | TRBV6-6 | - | TGTGCCAGCAGTCCTTCTAATGAGCAGTTCTTC | CASSPSNEQFF
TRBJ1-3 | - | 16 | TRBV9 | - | TGTGCCAGCAGCGTAGCGCCGAAGCGCTCTGGAAACACCATATATTTT | CASSVAPKRSGNTIYF
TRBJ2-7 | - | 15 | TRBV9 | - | TGTGCCAGCAGCGTAGGGCAGGGGCCCGCCTACGAGCAGTACTTC | CASSVGQGPAYEQYF
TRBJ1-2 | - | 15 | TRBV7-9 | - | TGTGCCAGCAGCTTAGCAATCTCGGCAGGGGTTGGCTACACCTTC | CASSLAISAGVGYTF
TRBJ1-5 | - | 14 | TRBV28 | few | TGTGCCAGCAGTACAGGGTTCCGGAGTCAGCCCCAGCATTTT | CASSTGFRSQPQHF
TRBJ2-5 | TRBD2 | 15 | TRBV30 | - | TGTGCCTGGGGGGCTGGCGGGGGGTGGGGAGAGACCCAGTACTTC | CAWGAGGGWGETQYF
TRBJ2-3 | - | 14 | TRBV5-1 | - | TGCGCCAGCAGCCCGGGACTGGACACAGATACGCAGTATTTT | CASSPGLDTDTQYF
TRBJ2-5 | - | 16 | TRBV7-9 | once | TGTGCCAGCAGGAGTACTTCCATCGAGTACCAAGAGACCCAGTACTTC | CASRSTSIEYQETQYF
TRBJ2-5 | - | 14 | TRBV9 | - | TGTGCCAGCAGCCCCCGGACAGAACTTGAGACCCAGTACTTC | CASSPRTELETQYF
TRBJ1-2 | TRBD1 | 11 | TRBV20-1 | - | TGCAGTGCAGAGGGGGCTGGCGGCTACACCTTC | CSAEGAGGYTF
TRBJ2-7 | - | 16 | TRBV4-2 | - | TGTGCCAGCAGCCAAGATGCGATGAATCCCTCGTGGGAGCAGTACTTC | CASSQDAMNPSWEQYF
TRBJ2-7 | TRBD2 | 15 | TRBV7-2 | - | TGTGCCAGCAGCGAAACTAGCGCGGCGGCGTACGAGCAGTACTTC | CASSETSAAAYEQYF
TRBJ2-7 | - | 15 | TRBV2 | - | TGTGCCAGCAGTGAAGGGACAGCTTCATCCTACGAGCAGTACTTC | CASSEGTASSYEQYF
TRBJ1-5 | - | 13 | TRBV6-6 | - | TGTGCCAGCAGTTCAGGGCCGGGTCAGCCCCAGCATTTT | CASSSGPGQPQHF
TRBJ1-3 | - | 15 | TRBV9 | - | TGTGCCAGCAGCGTAGCTCAGGACTCTGGAAACACCATATATTTT | CASSVAQDSGNTIYF
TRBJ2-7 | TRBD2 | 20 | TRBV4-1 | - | TGCGCCAGCAGCCAAGACCCCGGGAGGGTGGTAGCGGGTAGCTCCTACGAGCAGTACTTC | CASSQDPGRVVAGSSYEQYF
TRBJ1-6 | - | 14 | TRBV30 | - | TGTGCCTGGAGTGTGACAGCCTATAATTCACCCCTCCACTTT | CAWSVTAYNSPLHF
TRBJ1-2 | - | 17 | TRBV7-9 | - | TGTGCCAGCAGCTTAACCCGGTCGAACGCCCGGGACTATGGCTACACCTTC | CASSLTRSNARDYGYTF
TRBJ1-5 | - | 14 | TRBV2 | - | TGTGCCAGCAGTGCGCAAGGGGGTCTGCAGCCCCAGCATTTT | CASSAQGGLQPQHF
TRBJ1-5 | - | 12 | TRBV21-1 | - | TGTGCCAGCAGCCCGGGAGATCAGCCCCAGCATTTT | CASSPGDQPQHF
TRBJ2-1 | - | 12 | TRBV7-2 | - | TGTGCCAGCAGCCAATCCTACAATGAGCAGTTCTTC | CASSQSYNEQFF
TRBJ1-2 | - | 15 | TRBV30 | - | TGTGCCTGGAACCCGGAGGGCAGACAGTCCTTTGGCTACACCTTC | CAWNPEGRQSFGYTF
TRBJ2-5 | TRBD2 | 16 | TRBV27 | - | TGTGCCAGCAGTTTATCGGGACTAGCAGATTTCGGGACCCAGTACTTC | CASSLSGLADFGTQYF
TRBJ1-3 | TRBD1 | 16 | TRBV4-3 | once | TGCGCCAGCAGCCAAGTGGACAGGGTTGGTGGAAACACCATATATTTT | CASSQVDRVGGNTIYF
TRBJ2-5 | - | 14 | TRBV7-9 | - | TGTGCCAGCAGCTTAGATCTACTCCAAGAGACCCAGTACTTC | CASSLDLLQETQYF
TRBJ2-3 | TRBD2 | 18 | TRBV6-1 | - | TGTGCCAGCAGTGAAACTAGCGGGAGGGCCCGTCGGACAGATACGCAGTATTTT | CASSETSGRARRTDTQYF
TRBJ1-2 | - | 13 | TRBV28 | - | TGTGCCAGCAGTTTTAGTAGCAACTATGGCTACACCTTC | CASSFSSNYGYTF
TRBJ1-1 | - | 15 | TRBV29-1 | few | TGCAGCGCACCTATCTCCCAGGGTGTAGACACTGAAGCTTTCTTT | CSAPISQGVDTEAFF
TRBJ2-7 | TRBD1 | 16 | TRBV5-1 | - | TGCGCCAGCAGCTTTACCCCCGGGACAGGTTATTCTGAGCAGTACTTC | CASSFTPGTGYSEQYF
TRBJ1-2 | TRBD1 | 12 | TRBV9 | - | TGTGCCAGCAGCGTAGGACAGGGGGCATACACCTTC | CASSVGQGAYTF
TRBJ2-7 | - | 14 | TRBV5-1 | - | TGCGCCAGCAGCTTGGCCGGGGACACCTACGAGCAGTACTTC | CASSLAGDTYEQYF
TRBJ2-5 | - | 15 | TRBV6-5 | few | TGTGCCAGCAGTTACACGCAGGGCGGGAAAGAGACCCAGTACTTC | CASSYTQGGKETQYF
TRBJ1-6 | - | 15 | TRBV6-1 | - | TGTGCCAGCAGCTCACCGAGCTCCTATAATTCACCCCTCCACTTT | CASSSPSSYNSPLHF
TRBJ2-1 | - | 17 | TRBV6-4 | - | TGTGCCAGCAGTGACTCGGCCTCCTCGGGGGAATACAATGAGCAGTTCTTC | CASSDSASSGEYNEQFF
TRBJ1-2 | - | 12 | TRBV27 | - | TGTGCCAGCAGTGGCACCTCCTATGGCTACACCTTC | CASSGTSYGYTF
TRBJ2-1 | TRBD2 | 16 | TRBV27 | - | TGTGCCAGCAGTTCAACGGGGACTAGTGGCTACAATGAGCAGTTCTTC | CASSSTGTSGYNEQFF
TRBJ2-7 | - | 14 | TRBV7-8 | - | TGTGCCAGCAGCTTAGAGACTAGTGCTTACGAGCAGTACTTC | CASSLETSAYEQYF
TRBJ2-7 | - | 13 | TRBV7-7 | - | TGTGCTAGCAGCTCCGGGGTCGTCGGCGAGCAGTACTTC | CASSSGVVGEQYF